This passage covers 10 T cell receptor beta chains from one sample sequenced in a study of T cell responses to AZD1222 COVID-19 vaccine. The repertoire was sequenced with immunoSEQ multiplex PCR; TCRdb's copy has only in-frame clones and lacks some. Among 150,000 or so clones listed, approximately 90% were seen once. Sequences were derived from peripheral blood, sampled 28 days after the second AZD1222 dose. These receptors originate from an adult who received the AZD1222 COVID-19 vaccine.

The chain links TRBV28 to TRBJ2-7, with 9 bases fitting TRBD2. CDR1 and CDR2 from the germline V gene are MDHEN and SYDVKM. With 2 bases clipped from V and 2 bases from J, the junction kept 1 base outside the gene matches. The CDR3 spans 14 residues. The chain's CDR3 is CASSLGGRAYEQYF. As DNA, the CDR3 is TGTGCCAGCAGTTTAGGCGGGAGGGCCTACGAGCAGTACTTC.

J is TRBJ2-5 and V is TRBV13; 13 bases align to TRBD2. Losses at the gene ends were 4 bases for V and 5 bases for J; bases not matched to a gene: 7. The germline CDR1 and CDR2 sequences are PRHDT and FYEKMQ (reference sequence). The CDR3 contains 16 residues. The CDR3 protein is CASSSTSGRALETQYF. For the CDR3, the DNA is TGTGCCAGCAGCTCAACTAGCGGGAGGGCACTGGAGACCCAGTACTTC.

This clone was detected only a few times. The CDR3 coding sequence is TGTGCCAGCAGCCAAGATCTGGGGGAGCTAGGGAGCTCCTACAATGAGCAGTTCTTC. It encodes CASSQDLGELGSSYNEQFF. J is TRBJ2-1 and V is TRBV4-2; the D gene could be TRBD1 or TRBD2 (5 bases each). Germline lookup yields CDR1 LGHNA and CDR2 YNFKEQ. The length of the CDR3 is 19 residues. Trimming removed 0 bases from V and 0 bases from J, with 18 bases in between.

The V call is TRBV29-1, the J call TRBJ1-1; D ambiguous. From germline, CDR1 is SQVTM and CDR2 ANQGSEA. The CDR3 has 10 residues. V gave up 2 bases and J gave up 11 bases, with 9 bases separating them. The CDR3 nucleotides are TGCAGCGTTGAAACCAGGAAGGCTTTCTTT. Its protein is CSVETRKAFF.

The chain combines TRBV12-5 with TRBJ1-2; D gene ambiguous. The CDR3 is made up of 15 amino acids. V dropped 1 base and J dropped 3 bases, with 12 bases sitting between them. CDR1 is LGHNT and CDR2 is FRNRAP in the germline V gene. This CDR3 is CASGLGGPLDYGYTF. The CDR3 nucleotides are TGTGCTAGTGGTTTGGGCGGGCCTCTGGACTATGGCTACACCTTC.

CDR3 in amino acids: CASSERPAGGELFF. CDR3 in DNA: TGTGCCAGCAGTGAAAGGCCGGCGGGGGGAGAACTGTTTTTT. The genes are TRBV6-1 and TRBJ1-4, with a weak D call TRBD1 (5 bases). V was pared by 2 bases and J by 12 bases, with 16 bases between. This CDR3 contains 14 residues. The germline gives CDR1 MNHNS, CDR2 SASEGT.

This chain uses TRBV7-9 with TRBJ1-3; D uncertain. CDR3 length: 14 residues. V shed 5 bases and J shed 4 bases, with 12 bases lying between them. The germline gives CDR1 SEHNR, CDR2 FQNEAQ (reference sequence). The CDR3 nucleotides read TGTGCCAGCAGCCCTAATTCGGGGGGAAACACCATATATTTT. It codes for CASSPNSGGNTIYF.

The rearrangement links TRBV28 to TRBJ1-5; D might be TRBD1 (6 bases). This CDR3 spans 18 amino acids. V lost 7 bases and J lost 0, with 22 bases in between. Germline CDR1 is MDHEN and CDR2 is SYDVKM. Here the CDR3 reads CASISVSSGQPSNQPQHF. DNA for the CDR3: TGTGCCAGCATCTCCGTTTCGAGTGGACAGCCTAGCAATCAGCCCCAGCATTTT.

This chain links TRBV7-8 with TRBJ1-5; a possible D gene is TRBD1 (5 bases). The CDR3 has 15 amino acids. V lost 3 bases and J 2 bases, leaving 11 bases between the germline ends. Germline V gives CDR1 SGHVS, CDR2 FQNEAQ. CDR3 loop: CASSFGTTGNQPQHF. In DNA, the CDR3 is TGTGCCAGCAGCTTTGGGACTACAGGCAATCAGCCCCAGCATTTT.

The chain combines TRBV19 with TRBJ2-1, with D perhaps matching TRBD2 (5 bases). The CDR3 is made up of 15 amino acids. V was pared by 2 bases and J by 0 bases, with 8 bases between. Germline values: CDR1 LNHDA, CDR2 SQIVND (reference sequence). CDR3 amino acids: CASSISGSSYNEQFF. In DNA form, the CDR3 reads TGTGCCAGTAGTATATCTGGGAGCTCCTACAATGAGCAGTTCTTC.